Given below is one T cell receptor beta chain in context. The antigen is undetermined. TCR beta VDJ and CDR3 were profiled, and genomic DNA was the template. TCRdb ran MiXCR on the reads and lists one entry per CDR3 protein. The data hold 200,000 to 250,000 distinct CDR3 sequences, with over 60% observed a single time. This entry is derived from a study of CD8+CD57+ T cells in acquired aplastic anemia. Study-wide context: Where healthy donors were concerned, CD4+ cells averaged about 11 million reads.

Germline V CDR1 and CDR2: SNHLY, FYNNEI. Deletions cut 4 bases from V and 7 bases from J, with 6 bases between. The CDR3 length is 11 residues. Study-wide points: Patients and controls were not found to differ significantly in CD8+ Simpson's diversity.

The chain carries TRBV2 and TRBJ2-3; D is unresolved. Sequencing input: sorted CD4+, CD8+, or CD8+CD57+ T cells (not recorded which) from PBMCs. The origin of this receptor is a human donor in good health. For the CDR3, the DNA is TGTGCCAGCAGTGCCGCGAATACGCAGTATTTT. Amino acid sequence: CASSAANTQYF.